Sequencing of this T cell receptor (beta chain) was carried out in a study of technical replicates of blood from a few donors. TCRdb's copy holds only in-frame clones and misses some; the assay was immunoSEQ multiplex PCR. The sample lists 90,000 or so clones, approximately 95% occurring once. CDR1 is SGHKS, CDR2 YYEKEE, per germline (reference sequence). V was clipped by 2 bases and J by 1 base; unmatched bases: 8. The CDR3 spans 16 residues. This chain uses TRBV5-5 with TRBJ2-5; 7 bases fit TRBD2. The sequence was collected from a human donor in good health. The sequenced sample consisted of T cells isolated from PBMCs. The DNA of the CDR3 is TGTGCCAGCAGCTTTACGTGGAGGGAGGGCCAAGAGACCCAGTACTTC. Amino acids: CASSFTWREGQETQYF.